Listed below are T cell receptor beta chains from one sample, sequenced in a study of T cell repertoires in cytomegalovirus infection. TCRdb used MiXCR to reprocess the reads, holding one entry per CDR3 protein. Among about 180,000 distinct CDR3 sequences, over 13% were seen once, and the ten largest hold 25% to 30%. Material for sequencing was PBMCs. The receptors were gathered from a human donor in good health (CMV status not recorded). Some clones in this sample may be carry-over from other donors' samples. The CDR3 runs from the conserved cysteine through the conserved F or W. A D gene is named only where the DNA matches it firmly. Expanded clones are given a class, and other clones once, few, many or no size at all.

V: TRBV6-5
D: .
size: .
J: TRBJ1-5
CDR3: CASSYRSPGQPQHF
DNA: TGTGCCAGCAGTTACAGGTCACCTGGTCAGCCCCAGCATTTT

V: TRBV6-2/TRBV6-3
D: TRBD1
size: many
J: TRBJ1-4
CDR3: CASRNSGQSNEKLFF
DNA: TGTGCCAGCAGAAACTCGGGACAGTCAAATGAAAAACTGTTTTTT

V: TRBV6-2/TRBV6-3
D: .
size: few
J: TRBJ1-1
CDR3: CASGWDASQGKGTEAFF
DNA: TGTGCCAGCGGGTGGGATGCGAGTCAGGGCAAAGGCACTGAAGCTTTCTTT

V: TRBV11-2
D: .
size: many
J: TRBJ1-6
CDR3: CASSLEGSYNSPLHF
DNA: TGTGCCAGCAGCTTAGAGGGGTCCTATAATTCACCCCTCCACTTT

V: TRBV7-6
D: .
size: few
J: TRBJ1-4
CDR3: CASSPQMQRTNEKLFF
DNA: TGTGCCAGCAGCCCACAGATGCAAAGGACTAATGAAAAACTGTTTTTT

V: TRBV12-3/TRBV12-4
D: .
size: many
J: TRBJ1-1
CDR3: CASSSNRPMNTEAFF
DNA: TGTGCCAGCAGTTCAAACAGGCCCATGAACACTGAAGCTTTCTTT

V: TRBV28
D: .
size: few
J: TRBJ1-1
CDR3: CASSPVQMNTEAFF
DNA: TGTGCCAGCAGTCCGGTCCAGATGAACACTGAAGCTTTCTTT

V: TRBV18
D: .
size: .
J: TRBJ1-5
CDR3: CASSPDSTNLPQHF
DNA: TGTGCCAGCTCACCAGACAGTACAAACCTGCCCCAGCATTTT

V: TRBV28
D: .
size: .
J: TRBJ2-7
CDR3: CASSVLIGGSSYEQYF
DNA: TGTGCCAGCAGTGTGCTGATCGGCGGAAGCTCCTACGAGCAGTACTTC

V: TRBV2
D: TRBD1
size: many
J: TRBJ1-2
CDR3: CASSPQGAANGYTF
DNA: TGTGCCAGCAGTCCACAGGGGGCGGCCAATGGCTACACCTTC

V: TRBV7-2
D: .
size: many
J: TRBJ2-7
CDR3: CASSLSQTPGEQYF
DNA: TGTGCCAGCAGCTTGTCCCAAACCCCGGGGGAGCAGTACTTC

V: TRBV29-1
D: TRBD1
size: many
J: TRBJ1-3
CDR3: CSARDRGSSGNTIYF
DNA: TGCAGCGCCAGGGACAGAGGCTCCTCTGGAAACACCATATATTTT

V: TRBV18
D: .
size: many
J: TRBJ2-5
CDR3: CASSPLASQETQYF
DNA: TGTGCCAGCTCACCACTGGCCAGCCAAGAGACCCAGTACTTC

V: TRBV14
D: .
size: few
J: TRBJ1-4
CDR3: CASSQVRGAANEKLFF
DNA: TGTGCCAGCAGCCAAGTGCGGGGGGCAGCTAATGAAAAACTGTTTTTT

V: TRBV7-2
D: .
size: many
J: TRBJ2-3
CDR3: CASSRGAEGYGGDAIDTQYF
DNA: TGTGCCAGCAGCCGCGGGGCCGAGGGGTATGGGGGAGATGCTATAGATACGCAGTATTTT

V: TRBV7-2
D: .
size: many
J: TRBJ2-1
CDR3: CASSLEGPFENEQFF
DNA: TGTGCCAGCAGCTTAGAAGGGCCGTTTGAGAATGAGCAGTTCTTC

V: TRBV9
D: TRBD2
size: .
J: TRBJ2-1
CDR3: CASSVDTGGRGNNEQFF
DNA: TGTGCCAGCAGCGTAGATACTGGCGGGAGAGGGAACAATGAGCAGTTCTTC

V: TRBV28
D: TRBD2
size: few
J: TRBJ2-3
CDR3: CASSTRVGGGTDTQYF
DNA: TGTGCCAGCAGTACCAGGGTCGGCGGGGGGACAGATACGCAGTATTTT

V: TRBV7-9
D: .
size: few
J: TRBJ2-7
CDR3: CASRQGGLHEQYF
DNA: TGTGCCAGCAGACAGGGTGGCTTACACGAGCAGTACTTC

V: TRBV7-9
D: TRBD1
size: once
J: TRBJ2-5
CDR3: CASTRGLGETQYF
DNA: TGTGCCAGCACCAGGGGGCTCGGGGAGACCCAGTACTTC

V: TRBV20-1
D: .
size: few
J: TRBJ2-4
CDR3: CSAGATVAKNIQYF
DNA: TGCAGTGCGGGGGCTACAGTAGCCAAAAACATTCAGTACTTC

V: TRBV7-8
D: TRBD1
size: many
J: TRBJ2-4
CDR3: CASTDRAAKNIQYF
DNA: TGTGCCAGCACCGACAGGGCAGCCAAAAACATTCAGTACTTC

V: TRBV28
D: .
size: .
J: TRBJ2-1
CDR3: CASSLTISYNEQFF
DNA: TGTGCCAGCAGTTTGACTATTTCCTACAATGAGCAGTTCTTC

V: TRBV12-3/TRBV12-4
D: .
size: many
J: TRBJ1-1
CDR3: CASTRDGGITEAFF
DNA: TGTGCCAGCACCAGGGACGGAGGAATCACTGAAGCTTTCTTT

V: TRBV20-1
D: TRBD2
size: .
J: TRBJ2-3
CDR3: CSARDRGRGTDTQYF
DNA: TGCAGTGCTAGAGATCGAGGGAGGGGCACAGATACGCAGTATTTT

V: TRBV20-1
D: .
size: .
J: TRBJ2-2
CDR3: CSARVTPGHTGELFF
DNA: TGCAGTGCTAGAGTGACGCCCGGGCACACCGGGGAGCTGTTTTTT

V: TRBV20-1
D: .
size: .
J: TRBJ2-7
CDR3: CSARDRRVISYEQYF
DNA: TGCAGTGCTAGAGATCGGAGGGTGATCTCCTACGAGCAGTACTTC

V: TRBV14
D: TRBD1
size: .
J: TRBJ2-7
CDR3: CASSQATGVLTYEQYF
DNA: TGTGCCAGCAGCCAAGCGACAGGGGTACTAACCTACGAGCAGTACTTC

V: TRBV7-8
D: .
size: .
J: TRBJ2-1
CDR3: CASSLGPGAGNEQFF
DNA: TGTGCCAGCAGCTTAGGCCCGGGAGCTGGCAATGAGCAGTTCTTC

V: TRBV4-1
D: TRBD2
size: .
J: TRBJ2-1
CDR3: CASGAGGGQFF
DNA: TGCGCCAGCGGAGCGGGAGGCGGGCAGTTCTTC

V: TRBV7-2
D: TRBD1
size: many
J: TRBJ1-1
CDR3: CASSYRGTEAFF
DNA: TGTGCCAGCAGCTACAGGGGCACTGAAGCTTTCTTT

V: TRBV5-4
D: .
size: .
J: TRBJ1-1
CDR3: CASSLVATGTEAFF
DNA: TGTGCCAGCAGCTTGGTAGCGACGGGAACTGAAGCTTTCTTT

V: TRBV5-1
D: TRBD2
size: .
J: TRBJ2-7
CDR3: CASSPQSGRVTEQYF
DNA: TGCGCCAGCAGCCCACAGAGCGGGAGGGTTACAGAGCAGTACTTC

V: TRBV28
D: .
size: many
J: TRBJ2-7
CDR3: CASSPLARERSYEQYF
DNA: TGTGCCAGCAGCCCCCTGGCCCGGGAAAGATCCTACGAGCAGTACTTC

V: TRBV10-3
D: .
size: few
J: TRBJ2-1
CDR3: CAIREDQNNEQFF
DNA: TGTGCCATCAGGGAGGACCAGAACAATGAGCAGTTCTTC

V: TRBV7-7
D: TRBD2
size: few
J: TRBJ2-1
CDR3: CASSPSLAGGNEQFF
DNA: TGTGCTAGCAGCCCCAGTCTAGCGGGAGGCAATGAGCAGTTCTTC